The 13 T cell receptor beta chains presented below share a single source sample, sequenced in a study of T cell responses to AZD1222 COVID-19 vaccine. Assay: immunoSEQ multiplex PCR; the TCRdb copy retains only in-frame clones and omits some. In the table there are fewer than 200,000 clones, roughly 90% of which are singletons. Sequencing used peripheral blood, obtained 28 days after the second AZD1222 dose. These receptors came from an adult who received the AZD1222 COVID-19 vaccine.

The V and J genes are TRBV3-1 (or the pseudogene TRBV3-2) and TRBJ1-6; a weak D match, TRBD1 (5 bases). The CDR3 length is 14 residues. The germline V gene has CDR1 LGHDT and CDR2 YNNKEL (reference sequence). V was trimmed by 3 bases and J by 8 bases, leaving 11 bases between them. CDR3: CASSQQGWDSPLHF. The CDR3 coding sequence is TGTGCCAGCAGCCAGCAGGGATGGGATTCACCCCTCCACTTT.

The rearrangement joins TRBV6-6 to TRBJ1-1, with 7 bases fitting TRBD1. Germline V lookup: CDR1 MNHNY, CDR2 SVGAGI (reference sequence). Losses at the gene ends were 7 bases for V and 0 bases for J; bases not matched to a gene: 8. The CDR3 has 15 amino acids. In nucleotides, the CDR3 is TGTGCCAGCATTATAGGACAGGTCATGAACACTGAAGCTTTCTTT. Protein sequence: CASIIGQVMNTEAFF.

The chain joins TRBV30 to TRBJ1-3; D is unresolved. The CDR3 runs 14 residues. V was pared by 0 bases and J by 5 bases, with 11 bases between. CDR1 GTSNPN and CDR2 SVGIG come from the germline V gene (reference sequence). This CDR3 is CAWSVDGRRNTIYF. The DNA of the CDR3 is TGTGCCTGGAGTGTAGATGGCAGGAGAAACACCATATATTTT. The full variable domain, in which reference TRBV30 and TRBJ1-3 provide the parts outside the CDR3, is SQTIHQWPATLVQPVGSPLSLECTVEGTSNPNLYWYRQAAGRGLQLLFYSVGIGQISSEVPQNLSASRPQDRQFILSSKKLLLSDSGFYLCAWSVDGRRNTIYFGEGSWLTVV.

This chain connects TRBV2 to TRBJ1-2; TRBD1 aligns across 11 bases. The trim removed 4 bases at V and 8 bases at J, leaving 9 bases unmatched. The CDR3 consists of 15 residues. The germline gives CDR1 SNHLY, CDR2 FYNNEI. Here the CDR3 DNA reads TGTGCCAGCAGTGTTAGGACAGGGGGCCAAGGCGGCTACACCTTC. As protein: CASSVRTGGQGGYTF.

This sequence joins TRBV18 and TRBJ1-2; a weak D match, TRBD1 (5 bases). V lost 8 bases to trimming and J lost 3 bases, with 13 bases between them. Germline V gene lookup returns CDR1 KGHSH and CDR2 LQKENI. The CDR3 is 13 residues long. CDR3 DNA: TGTGCCAGCCATCCCGAAGGGGACTATGGCTACACCTTC. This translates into CASHPEGDYGYTF.

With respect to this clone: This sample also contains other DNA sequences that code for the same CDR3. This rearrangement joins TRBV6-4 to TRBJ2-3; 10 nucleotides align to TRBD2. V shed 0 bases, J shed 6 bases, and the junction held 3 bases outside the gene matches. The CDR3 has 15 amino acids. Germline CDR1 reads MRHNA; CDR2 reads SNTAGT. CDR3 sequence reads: CASSDSSGGADTQYF. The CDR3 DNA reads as TGTGCCAGCAGTGACTCGAGCGGGGGGGCCGATACGCAGTATTTT.

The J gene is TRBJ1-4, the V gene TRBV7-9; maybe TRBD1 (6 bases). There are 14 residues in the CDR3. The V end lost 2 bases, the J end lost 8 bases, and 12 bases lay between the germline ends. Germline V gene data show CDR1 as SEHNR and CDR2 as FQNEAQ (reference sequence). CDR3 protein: CASSLLGGQEKLFF. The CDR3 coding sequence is TGTGCCAGCAGCTTATTGGGGGGCCAAGAAAAACTGTTTTTT.

The CDR3 nucleotides are TGCGCCAGCAGCTTGGGGACTAGCGGGACCGGGGAGCTGTTTTTT. It encodes CASSLGTSGTGELFF. The chain uses TRBV5-1 and TRBJ2-2, with 11 bases matching TRBD2. Germline V gives CDR1 SGHRS, CDR2 YFSETQ. The CDR3 is 15 amino acids. The V gene end was trimmed by 0 bases and the J gene end by 5 bases; junction bases not matched to a gene: 0.

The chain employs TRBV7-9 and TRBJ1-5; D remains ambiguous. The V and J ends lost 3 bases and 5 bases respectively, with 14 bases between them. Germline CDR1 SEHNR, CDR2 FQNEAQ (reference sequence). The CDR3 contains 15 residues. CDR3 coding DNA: TGTGCCAGCAGCTTTATGGACGGGATTGATCAGCCCCAGCATTTT. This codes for CASSFMDGIDQPQHF. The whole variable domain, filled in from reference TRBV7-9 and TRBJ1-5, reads DTGVSQNPRHKITKRGQNVTFRCDPISEHNRLYWYRQTLGQGPEFLTYFQNEAQLEKSRLLSDRFSAERPKGSFSTLEIQRTEQGDSAMYLCASSFMDGIDQPQHFGDGTRLSIL.

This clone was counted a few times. CDR3 bases: TGTGCCTGGGCCAGTGACGCTTACAATGAGCAGTTCTTC. Its protein product is CAWASDAYNEQFF. The J gene is TRBJ2-1, the V gene TRBV30; the D is unclear. The CDR3 spans 13 residues. The V gene's germline CDR1 is GTSNPN and CDR2 SVGIG (reference sequence). V was clipped by 5 bases and J by 4 bases, with 12 bases between them. The entire variable domain, with the rest obtained from reference TRBV30 and TRBJ2-1, is as follows: SQTIHQWPATLVQPVGSPLSLECTVEGTSNPNLYWYRQAAGRGLQLLFYSVGIGQISSEVPQNLSASRPQDRQFILSSKKLLLSDSGFYLCAWASDAYNEQFFGPGTRLTVL.

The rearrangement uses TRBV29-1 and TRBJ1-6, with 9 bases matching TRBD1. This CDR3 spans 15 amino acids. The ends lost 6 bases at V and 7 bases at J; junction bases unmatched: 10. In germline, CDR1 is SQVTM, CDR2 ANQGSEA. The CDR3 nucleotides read TGCAGCGTCTCCCCTGGGACAGGGCTCAATTCACCCCTCCACTTT. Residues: CSVSPGTGLNSPLHF. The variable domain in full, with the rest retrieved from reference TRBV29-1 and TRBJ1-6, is SAVISQKPSRDICQRGTSLTIQCQVDSQVTMMFWYRQQPGQSLTLIATANQGSEATYESGFVIDKFPISRPNLTFSTLTVSNMSPEDSSIYLCSVSPGTGLNSPLHFGNGTRLTVT.

CDR3 coding DNA: TGTGCCAGCAGTGAAGAAGGAGGACAGCCCCAGCATTTT. It translates to CASSEEGGQPQHF. The chain joins TRBV6-1 to TRBJ1-5, with D unclear. The CDR3 spans 13 residues. Germline CDR1 and CDR2: MNHNS and SASEGT. The V end was cut by 1 base, the J end by 7 bases, with 8 bases between.

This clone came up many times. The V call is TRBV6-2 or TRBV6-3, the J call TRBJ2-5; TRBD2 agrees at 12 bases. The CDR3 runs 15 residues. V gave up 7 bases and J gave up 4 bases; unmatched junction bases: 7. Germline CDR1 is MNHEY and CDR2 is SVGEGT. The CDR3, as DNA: TGTGCCAGCACCCCTAGCGGGGGGGCCCCAGAGACCCAGTACTTC. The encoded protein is CASTPSGGAPETQYF.